This TCR beta chain stems from a study of blood T cell repertoires in COVID-19. Turning to the study itself: The United States, Italy and Spain supplied acute and convalescent COVID-19 samples.

Participant age was about 18 to 100 years, and participants resided in approximately 24 US areas. Clinical history as reported by participants underpinned cohort assignment. Libraries were prepared by immunoSEQ multiplex PCR; TCRdb keeps only in-frame clonotypes and omits some of them. The data contain almost 400,000 clones, roughly 86% of them singletons. Germline CDR1 is MDHEN and CDR2 is SYDVKM. V was trimmed by 2 bases and J by 9 bases, leaving 7 bases between them. The CDR3 has 11 residues. Sequencing was done on a sample of PBMCs or T cells enriched from blood (not recorded which). V gene TRBV28 combines with J gene TRBJ1-1; D may be TRBD1 (6 bases). The sequence came from a woman aged 25-40 years who had recovered from COVID-19. This CDR3 is CASSLDRQAFF. The CDR3 DNA reads TGTGCCAGCAGTTTAGACAGGCAAGCTTTCTTT.